The rows below give T cell receptor beta chains drawn from one sample of a study of response to subunit inactivated influenza vaccine. TCRdb re-called the RT-PCR reads through MiXCR, storing one row per CDR3 protein. The table lists about 500,000 distinct CDR3 sequences, approximately 15% of them singletons. Sequences were derived from CD4+ T cells sorted from PBMCs, sampled less than 30 months after vaccination. The receptors stem from a man in his fifties or sixties who received an inactivated influenza vaccine. CDR3s leave out the opening cysteine and the closing phenylalanine or tryptophan. Fields, in order: D gene, clone size, J gene, V gene, CDR3 protein. A D gene is named only where the DNA matches it firmly. Size values are once, few and many counts, or a class for expanded clones, and some rows have none.

D: NA
size: NA
J: TRBJ2-2
V: TRBV12-3/TRBV12-4
CDR3: ASTSFPTNTGELF

D: TRBD1
size: few
J: TRBJ1-2
V: TRBV27
CDR3: ASTGGSGGYGYT

D: NA
size: many
J: TRBJ1-1
V: TRBV12-3/TRBV12-4
CDR3: ASSLEGGVAEAF

D: TRBD2
size: NA
J: TRBJ2-3
V: TRBV3-1
CDR3: ASSQDGIGTSGDVDTQY

D: NA
size: few
J: TRBJ2-7
V: TRBV7-8
CDR3: ASSLSVSEQY

D: NA
size: few
J: TRBJ2-5
V: TRBV29-1
CDR3: SVSPVKETQY

D: NA
size: few
J: TRBJ2-7
V: TRBV20-1
CDR3: SAIWAPRTYEQY

D: NA
size: NA
J: TRBJ1-1
V: TRBV5-1
CDR3: ASSLIGDGTEAF

D: TRBD2
size: many
J: TRBJ2-1
V: TRBV2
CDR3: ASSDFGVAGLDNEQF

D: NA
size: NA
J: TRBJ2-3
V: TRBV20-1
CDR3: SAGIGASGTDTQY

D: TRBD2
size: NA
J: TRBJ2-5
V: TRBV5-1
CDR3: ASSQGLAGPQETQY

D: TRBD2
size: few
J: TRBJ2-5
V: TRBV2
CDR3: AIRREGETQY

D: TRBD2
size: many
J: TRBJ2-5
V: TRBV7-2
CDR3: ASSLREATKY

D: NA
size: NA
J: TRBJ1-1
V: TRBV28
CDR3: ASRQGLFSNTEAF

D: NA
size: NA
J: TRBJ1-4
V: TRBV20-1
CDR3: SASPSTNEKLF

D: TRBD1
size: NA
J: TRBJ1-4
V: TRBV5-1
CDR3: ASSLVGQTTNEKLF

D: NA
size: many
J: TRBJ2-1
V: TRBV5-1
CDR3: ASSLGDSMDYNEQF

D: NA
size: NA
J: TRBJ2-5
V: TRBV20-1
CDR3: SAVKGRETQY

D: NA
size: many
J: TRBJ2-4
V: TRBV3-1
CDR3: ASSQGQATRGDIQY

D: NA
size: few
J: TRBJ1-6
V: TRBV6-2/TRBV6-3
CDR3: ASSFGQQNSPLH

D: NA
size: many
J: TRBJ2-5
V: TRBV4-2
CDR3: ASSQGQDRYEETQY

D: TRBD2
size: NA
J: TRBJ2-4
V: TRBV20-1
CDR3: SASVWTSESLAKNIQY

D: TRBD2
size: many
J: TRBJ2-3
V: TRBV20-1
CDR3: SAGTSADTQY

D: NA
size: many
J: TRBJ2-7
V: TRBV29-1
CDR3: SVAFRSSYEQY

D: NA
size: few
J: TRBJ1-1
V: TRBV7-2
CDR3: ASSHGTVNTEAF

D: NA
size: NA
J: TRBJ2-3
V: TRBV4-2
CDR3: ASSQFGTPSTDTQY

D: NA
size: many
J: TRBJ2-5
V: TRBV9
CDR3: ASSVDAGSYQETQY

D: NA
size: NA
J: TRBJ1-1
V: TRBV5-1
CDR3: ASSPDLGRTEAF

D: TRBD2
size: few
J: TRBJ2-7
V: TRBV6-2/TRBV6-3
CDR3: ASNVLGGGSEQY

D: TRBD1
size: few
J: TRBJ1-2
V: TRBV15
CDR3: ATSRDKGAYGYT

D: TRBD1
size: NA
J: TRBJ1-6
V: TRBV7-2
CDR3: ASSRQGRRSPLH

D: NA
size: few
J: TRBJ2-2
V: TRBV4-3
CDR3: ASSQDGAGTTGELF

D: NA
size: NA
J: TRBJ2-3
V: TRBV29-1
CDR3: SVEPRVTDTQY

D: NA
size: few
J: TRBJ2-2
V: TRBV6-2/TRBV6-3
CDR3: ASSPSAGELF

D: NA
size: NA
J: TRBJ2-2
V: TRBV3-1
CDR3: ASSQGRHTGELF

D: NA
size: NA
J: TRBJ2-5
V: TRBV20-1
CDR3: SASGAVVETQY

D: NA
size: few
J: TRBJ2-7
V: TRBV29-1
CDR3: SVEISRSVNEQY

D: TRBD2
size: NA
J: TRBJ2-1
V: TRBV18
CDR3: ASSPPNTGLAGKDEQF

D: NA
size: few
J: TRBJ2-2
V: TRBV6-2/TRBV6-3
CDR3: ASRQNRENTGELF

D: NA
size: NA
J: TRBJ2-3
V: TRBV4-1
CDR3: ASSNQQVLGTDTQY

D: NA
size: NA
J: TRBJ2-3
V: TRBV6-2/TRBV6-3
CDR3: ASSYHKRPTDTQY

D: NA
size: NA
J: TRBJ1-2
V: TRBV4-3
CDR3: ASSQIGQNYGYT

D: TRBD1
size: many
J: TRBJ1-5
V: TRBV12-3/TRBV12-4
CDR3: ASMIQGAGQPQH

D: NA
size: NA
J: TRBJ2-3
V: TRBV12-3/TRBV12-4
CDR3: ASRTGIDTQY

D: NA
size: NA
J: TRBJ2-7
V: TRBV3-1
CDR3: ASSRRVGSEQY

D: NA
size: many
J: TRBJ1-2
V: TRBV7-9
CDR3: ASSPGQYYGYT

D: NA
size: NA
J: TRBJ1-1
V: TRBV24-1
CDR3: ATRSSMNTEAF

D: NA
size: NA
J: TRBJ1-5
V: TRBV20-1
CDR3: SAWADTSNQPQH

D: NA
size: NA
J: TRBJ2-7
V: TRBV6-2/TRBV6-3
CDR3: ASRLGLSGPYEQY

D: TRBD2
size: few
J: TRBJ2-1
V: TRBV7-9
CDR3: ASSSGTSNNEQF